This TCR beta chain was observed in a study of T-cell reconstitution after alpha-beta-depleted transplantation in children. V gave up 0 bases and J gave up 2 bases, with 13 bases separating them. The CDR3 has 16 amino acids. Per the germline V gene, CDR1 is LGHNA and CDR2 is YSLEER. This clonotype came up a few times. Preparation of the TCRbeta library used unique molecular identifiers. Using its own MiXCR run on the PCR reads, TCRdb lists one record per CDR3 protein. This sample has a few hundred thousand distinct CDR3 sequences; roughly 22% occur once, and the top ten carry less than 4.5%. The TCR sequence derives from a human donor who donated a stem cell graft to a child with acute myeloid leukemia. Sample: PBMCs from the stem cell graft donor, taken from the stem cell graft. The rearrangement uses TRBV4-3 and TRBJ1-2, with D possibly being TRBD1 (5 bases). The CDR3 sequence: CASSQDFTGGNYGYTF. The CDR3 region has the DNA TGCGCCAGCAGCCAAGACTTTACAGGAGGGAACTATGGCTACACCTTC.